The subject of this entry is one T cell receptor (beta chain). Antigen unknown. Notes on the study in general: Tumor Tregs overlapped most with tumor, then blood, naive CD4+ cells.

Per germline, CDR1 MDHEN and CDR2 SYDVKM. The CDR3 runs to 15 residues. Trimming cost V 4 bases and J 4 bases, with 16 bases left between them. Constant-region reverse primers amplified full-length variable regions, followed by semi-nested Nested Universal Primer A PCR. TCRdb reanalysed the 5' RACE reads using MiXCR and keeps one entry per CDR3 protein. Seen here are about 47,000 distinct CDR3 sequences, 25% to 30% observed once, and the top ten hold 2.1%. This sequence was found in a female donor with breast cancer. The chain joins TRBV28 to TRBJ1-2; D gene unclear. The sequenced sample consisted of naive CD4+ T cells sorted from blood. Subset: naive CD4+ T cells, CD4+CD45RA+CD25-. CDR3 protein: CASSSSFDTRYGYTF. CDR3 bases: TGTGCCAGCAGTTCCTCCTTCGACACACGCTATGGCTACACCTTC.